A single sample is the source of the 6 T cell receptor beta chains below, sequenced in a study of blood T cells in healthy people across ages. It was with a sample-barcoded 5' primer and a J-beta primer mix that a second PCR of roughly 7 to 12 cycles was run. TCRdb itself ran the 5' RACE reads through MiXCR, one entry per CDR3 protein. The profile shows around 1.5 million distinct CDR3 sequences, 42% of them singletons. The material sequenced was blood. Receptors were obtained from a young woman in good health.

The chain has TRBV20-1 and TRBJ2-1, with D tentatively TRBD2 (6 bases). The V end lost 4 bases, the J end lost 6 bases, and 16 bases lay between the germline ends. CDR3 size: 14 residues. The V gene's germline CDR1 is DFQATT and CDR2 SNEGSKA (reference sequence). The CDR3 spells CSAKIYGTSNEQFF. In DNA form, the CDR3 reads TGCAGTGCTAAAATTTACGGGACTTCCAATGAGCAGTTCTTC.

This clonotype was detected only once. J is TRBJ1-2 and V is TRBV7-8, with D maybe TRBD1 (5 bases). V was shortened by 2 bases and J by 1 base, with 17 bases between the two germline ends. Germline V gene lookup returns CDR1 SGHVS and CDR2 FQNEAQ. The CDR3 totals 17 residues. CDR3 nucleotide sequence: TGTGCCAGCAGCTTAAAACGGGACCGCTGTTTTAACTATGGCTACACCTTC. Translation: CASSLKRDRCFNYGYTF. Based on the CDR3 plus reference TRBV7-8 and TRBJ1-2, the full variable domain is GAGVSQSPRYKVAKRGQDVALRCDPISGHVSLFWYQQALGQGPEFLTYFQNEAQLDKSGLPSDRFFAERPEGSVSTLKIQRTQQEDSAVYLCASSLKRDRCFNYGYTFGSGTRLTVV.

The table lists this clonotype with a few counts. J is TRBJ1-2 and V is TRBV11-1, with a possible D match to TRBD1 (5 bases). The CDR3 runs 11 residues. The ends were cut back, 10 bases at V and 4 bases at J, with 10 bases in the middle. CDR1 is SGHAT, CDR2 FQDESV, per germline (reference sequence). The CDR3 coding sequence is TGTGCCATCCTAGACAGCTATGGCTACACCTTC. Protein sequence: CAILDSYGYTF.

This clonotype was seen ten or more times. The gene calls are TRBV27 and TRBJ2-7; TRBD1 agrees at 8 bases. The CDR3 is 13 amino acids. Trimming took 5 bases from V and 6 from J; bases not matched to a gene: 6. Germline loops: CDR1 MNHEY, CDR2 SMNVEV (reference sequence). In DNA, the CDR3 is TGTGCCAGCAGTACCGGAGGGACAGGCGAGCAGTACTTC. This gives the protein CASSTGGTGEQYF.

This clonotype has more than one count but fewer than ten. V is TRBV7-2 and J is TRBJ2-1; 8 bases align to TRBD2. With V trimmed by 6 bases and J by 9 bases, 7 bases remained unmatched. The CDR3 is made up of 13 amino acids. Germline V gene lookup returns CDR1 SGHTA and CDR2 FQGNSA. The CDR3 nucleotides read TGTGCCAGCAGTCCCGGCCGGGGGGGTGAGCAGTTCTTC. This gives the protein CASSPGRGGEQFF.

This clonotype was observed a few times. The gene calls are TRBV2 and TRBJ2-4; D tentatively fits TRBD1 or TRBD2 (7 bases each). The end of the DNA is better explained by TRBJ2-7, so the J call may be wrong. The CDR3 loop spans 13 amino acids. Germline values: CDR1 SNHLY, CDR2 FYNNEI. The CDR3 bases are TGTGCCAGCAGTCGACAGGGCGGGGGCGAGCAGTACTTC. Its protein product is CASSRQGGGEQYF.